This T cell receptor (beta chain) was documented in a study of Graves' ophthalmopathy and Graves' hyperthyroidism. Findings of the study overall: As the model predicted ophthalmopathy progression, it achieved a sensitivity of less than 71% and a specificity of 72.22%. Blood shared most expanded thyroid clonotypes above 0.001 frequency.

Moderately to severely active ophthalmopathy under 3 months, CAS at least 3, NOSPECS at least 4. 10 ml of fresh blood yielded the PBMCs by density gradient. As the template, RNA transcripts were used to amplify TCR beta CDR3 regions. First-round RT-PCR employed HTBI primers, with a second-round multiplex PCR after it. TCRdb reprocessed the multiplex PCR reads with MiXCR, giving one entry per CDR3 protein. The sample gives about 370,000 distinct CDR3 sequences, approximately 16% of which show up once; more than 1.5% is in the top ten. The CDR3 sequence is 14 residues long. Per germline, CDR1 ENHRY and CDR2 SYGVKD. V was clipped by 6 bases and J by 1 base, with 12 bases between them. This clonotype has at least ten counts. As yet, its antigen is unknown.

This sequence joins TRBV10-3 and TRBJ1-1; maybe TRBD1 (6 bases). Sequencing was carried out using peripheral blood. The TCR sequence derives from a woman between 18 and 29 years old with Graves' ophthalmopathy. CDR3 DNA: TGTGCCATCAGGGCAGGGGCCGAGAACACTGAAGCTTTCTTT. It codes for CAIRAGAENTEAFF.